One sample yielded the 21 T cell receptor beta chains listed below, sequenced in a study of cytomegalovirus exposure and HLA in healthy donors (dated by TCRdb to 2017 to 2019). To prepare the library, the immunoSEQ multiplex PCR assay was applied. A mixture of 60 forward primers for TCR Vbeta segments and 13 reverse primers for TCR Jbeta segments was used in the multiplex PCR. TCRdb holds this immuneACCESS table with in-frame rearrangements only. Some clones are missing; in checked studies, unresolved V genes explain under half, and the rest has no known cause. Per the sample table, the count is 150,000 to 200,000 clones. Of the sample, less than 0.95% falls within the top ten clones. The sequenced material came from PBMCs. Receptors originate from a woman aged 18-30 years in good health and CMV-seropositive.

J is TRBJ2-3 and V is TRBV5-4; D possibly corresponds to TRBD2 (5 bases). V was clipped by 8 bases and J by 5 bases, with 15 bases between them. The CDR3 has 13 residues. The V gene's germline CDR1 is SGHNT and CDR2 YYREEE (reference sequence). The CDR3 here is CASNYGNEDTQYF. CDR3 in DNA: TGTGCCAGTAACTACGGGAATGAAGATACGCAGTATTTT.

The V and J genes are TRBV6-1 and TRBJ1-5, with D possibly being TRBD1 (5 bases). Looked up from germline, CDR1 is MNHNS and CDR2 is SASEGT. Trimming shortened V by 4 bases and J by 2 bases, and 9 bases separated the two germline ends. The CDR3 has 14 residues. CDR3 sequence (DNA): TGTGCCAGCAGTGGCCGGGGGGGCAATCAGCCCCAGCATTTT. This sequence encodes CASSGRGGNQPQHF.

This chain uses TRBV10-3 with TRBJ2-1; 7 bases map to TRBD2. Trimming at V came to 6 bases and at J to 5 bases, leaving 1 base not matched to a gene. Germline V gives CDR1 ENHRY, CDR2 SYGVKD. CDR3 length: 12 amino acids. The CDR3 region is CAIRGTNNEQFF. Here the CDR3 DNA reads TGTGCCATCAGAGGGACTAACAATGAGCAGTTCTTC.

This rearrangement joins TRBV7-9 to TRBJ2-7, with 7 bases aligning to TRBD2. Germline V CDR1 and CDR2: SEHNR, FQNEAQ (reference sequence). The CDR3 runs to 15 residues. The V gene end was trimmed by 4 bases and the J gene end by 5 bases; junction bases not matched to a gene: 11. The CDR3 nucleotides are TGTGCCAGCAGCTCCGAGTTGACTAGCCCCAACGAGCAGTACTTC. The encoded protein is CASSSELTSPNEQYF.

The chain recombines TRBV18 with TRBJ1-5; 10 bases are a match to TRBD1. The CDR3 length is 16 residues. Trimming took 0 bases from V and 9 from J; bases not matched to a gene: 8. Germline-derived CDR1 and CDR2 are KGHSH and LQKENI. CDR3 DNA: TGTGCCAGCTCACCACCCGGGACAGGGGAGCGAGGGCCCCAGCATTTT. It translates to CASSPPGTGERGPQHF.

As for this clone: This is likely a read error, given that the CDR3 carries no conserved phenylalanine or tryptophan at its end. It is unclear where the CDR3 begins or ends on the DNA, so no DNA is shown, and the CDR3 is as TCRdb lists it. V is TRBV12-5 and J is TRBJ2-7; TRBD1, as called in the table, went unchecked against the DNA. Counting both end residues, the CDR3 totals 12 amino acids. The V gene's germline CDR1 is LGHNT and CDR2 FRNRAP. CDR3 loop: CASGLVRDSSKI.

The V gene is TRBV2, the J gene TRBJ1-2; D is unclear. The V and J ends lost 8 bases and 10 bases respectively, with 17 bases between them. CDR3 length: 12 residues. CDR1 SNHLY and CDR2 FYNNEI come from the germline V gene. The CDR3: CASGRPFSDYTF. The CDR3 DNA is TGTGCCAGCGGGAGACCATTCTCTGACTACACCTTC.

The CDR3 spells CASSLDSGFVAGELFF. The DNA of the CDR3 is TGTGCCAGCAGCTTGGATTCAGGGTTTGTAGCCGGGGAGCTGTTTTTT. V is TRBV5-4 and J is TRBJ2-2, with D possibly being TRBD1 (5 bases). The CDR3 length is 16 residues. Per germline, CDR1 SGHNT and CDR2 YYREEE (reference sequence). Between the trimmed V and J ends, which lost 0 bases and 6 bases, there was a span of 15 bases.

This chain uses TRBV4-2 with TRBJ1-6; 7 bases align to TRBD1. The ends lost 3 bases at V and 8 bases at J; junction bases unmatched: 7. The germline gives CDR1 LGHNA, CDR2 YNFKEQ. The CDR3 sequence is 15 residues long. The CDR3 DNA reads TGTGCCAGCAGCCACCGACAGGGAGGAGATTCACCCCTCCACTTT. Its protein product is CASSHRQGGDSPLHF.

This CDR3 is CASSPQTGYNEKLFF. In DNA, the CDR3 is TGTGCCAGCAGCCCGCAGACAGGGTATAATGAAAAACTGTTTTTT. The rearrangement uses TRBV7-8 and TRBJ1-4; 7 bases align to TRBD1. The V gene end was trimmed by 5 bases and the J gene end by 4 bases; junction bases not matched to a gene: 7. Per germline, CDR1 SGHVS and CDR2 FQNEAQ. The CDR3 spans 15 residues.

The gene calls are TRBV30 and TRBJ1-2; TRBD1 is a possible D gene (5 bases). Germline V gene lookup returns CDR1 GTSNPN and CDR2 SVGIG (reference sequence). The CDR3 is 14 amino acids. V was clipped by 2 bases and J by 0 bases, with 10 bases between them. The DNA for the CDR3 is TGTGCCTGGAGTACGACAGAAGCTAACTATGGCTACACCTTC. Translation: CAWSTTEANYGYTF. Complete variable domain (other parts from reference TRBV30 and TRBJ1-2): SQTIHQWPATLVQPVGSPLSLECTVEGTSNPNLYWYRQAAGRGLQLLFYSVGIGQISSEVPQNLSASRPQDRQFILSSKKLLLSDSGFYLCAWSTTEANYGYTFGSGTRLTVV.

The genes are TRBV7-3 and TRBJ1-5; D gene ambiguous. The CDR3 extends over 15 amino acids. Per germline, CDR1 SGHTA and CDR2 FQGTGA. Trimming removed 0 bases from V and 7 bases from J, with 13 bases in between. The CDR3, as DNA: TGTGCCAGCAGCTTAACGGGAGGGCGAGGACAGCCCCAGCATTTT. It codes for CASSLTGGRGQPQHF.

This rearrangement joins TRBV6-5 to TRBJ1-3; D gene unclear. Trimming removed 8 bases at V and 0 bases at J, with 14 bases between. This CDR3 is built from 15 residues. Germline V gene data show CDR1 as MNHEY and CDR2 as SVGAGI. The CDR3 protein is CASEAPEHSGNTIYF. The CDR3 region has the DNA TGTGCCAGCGAGGCACCGGAGCACTCTGGAAACACCATATATTTT.

V gene TRBV19 combines with J gene TRBJ1-4; 7 bases match TRBD1. CDR3 length equals 16 residues. J lost 7 bases, V lost 5 bases, and 13 bases had no gene match. The germline CDR1 and CDR2 sequences are LNHDA and SQIVND (reference sequence). CDR3 residues: CASSVGVRTGTEKLFF. In DNA form, the CDR3 reads TGTGCCAGTAGTGTGGGGGTGAGGACAGGCACTGAAAAACTGTTTTTT.

The chain links TRBV5-6 to TRBJ2-1, with 7 bases lining up with TRBD1. CDR3 length: 13 residues. Germline assignment: CDR1 SGHDT and CDR2 YYEEEE. Trimming cost V 4 bases and J 8 bases; bases outside gene matches: 6. DNA for the CDR3: TGTGCCAGCAGCGTCAGGGGGATCGATGAGCAGTTCTTC. Protein product: CASSVRGIDEQFF.

This chain joins TRBV19 and TRBJ1-1, with D perhaps matching TRBD1 (6 bases). Trimming took off 6 bases at V and 4 bases at J, with 18 bases between the two ends. CDR3 length: 15 residues. The germline V gene has CDR1 LNHDA and CDR2 SQIVND (reference sequence). For the CDR3, the DNA is TGTGCCAGTAGACCTTACAGGGAAGGGGTCACTGAAGCTTTCTTT. Its translation: CASRPYREGVTEAFF.

The gene calls are TRBV6-5 and TRBJ1-5; 11 bases align to TRBD1. Germline trimming cut 6 bases from V and 4 bases from J; bases unmatched to any gene: 5. Germline CDR1 MNHEY, CDR2 SVGAGI. CDR3 size: 15 residues. Written as DNA, the CDR3 is TGTGCCAGCAGGCCGGGGACAGGGGGAAATCAGCCCCAGCATTTT. Residues: CASRPGTGGNQPQHF.

V usage is TRBV6-1 and J usage is TRBJ2-1; D ambiguous. V lost 4 bases, J lost 0 bases, and 10 bases lay in between. Germline-derived CDR1 and CDR2 are MNHNS and SASEGT. This CDR3 region has 15 residues. CDR3: CASSASRSSYNEQFF. In nucleotides, the CDR3 is TGTGCCAGCAGTGCTTCGAGGAGCTCCTACAATGAGCAGTTCTTC.

J is TRBJ2-1 and V is TRBV29-1; D unclear. The germline gives CDR1 SQVTM, CDR2 ANQGSEA. The CDR3 loop spans 13 amino acids. For the CDR3, the DNA is TGCAGTTTCTTAAGTGCGTCCTACAATGAGCAGTTCTTC. Amino acid sequence: CSFLSASYNEQFF.

The chain links TRBV2 to TRBJ1-2; D may be TRBD1 (6 bases). There are 13 residues in the CDR3. Germline values: CDR1 SNHLY, CDR2 FYNNEI. The V end was cut by 8 bases, the J end by 4 bases, with 14 bases between. Here the CDR3 reads CASHRESVYGYTF. DNA of the CDR3: TGTGCCAGCCACAGGGAAAGCGTCTATGGCTACACCTTC.

The J gene is TRBJ1-2, the V gene TRBV13; D ambiguous. V dropped 2 bases and J dropped 8 bases, with 15 bases sitting between them. Germline values: CDR1 PRHDT, CDR2 FYEKMQ (reference sequence). This CDR3 has 14 amino acids. CDR3 amino acids: CASSLLELPGGYTF. CDR3 nucleotides: TGTGCCAGCAGCTTACTGGAGCTGCCGGGGGGCTACACCTTC. Complete variable domain (other parts from reference TRBV13 and TRBJ1-2): AAGVIQSPRHLIKEKRETATLKCYPIPRHDTVYWYQQGPGQDPQFLISFYEKMQSDKGSIPDRFSAQQFSDYHSELNMSSLELGDSALYFCASSLLELPGGYTFGSGTRLTVV.